These T cell receptor beta chains were read from a single sample in a study of blood T cell repertoires in COVID-19. Here immunoSEQ multiplex PCR was the method, and the copy in TCRdb shows in-frame clones only, minus some. The table records roughly 120,000 clones, around 84% of them present only once. Sequenced material: peripheral blood. The receptors stem from a man aged 40-49 years with acute or convalescent COVID-19. The CDR3 runs from the conserved cysteine through the conserved F or W. D genes are given only for firm matches. Clone size appears in some rows only: once, few, many, or a class for an expanded clone.

d_call,v_call,cdr3_length,clone_size,j_call,cdr3_aa,cdr3_nt
.,TRBV7-8,12,.,TRBJ1-3,CASSLSLGAIYF,TGTGCCAGCAGCCTCTCTCTCGGGGCCATATATTTT
.,TRBV25-1,13,.,TRBJ2-7,CASSEWALYEQYF,TGTGCCAGCAGTGAATGGGCACTCTACGAGCAGTACTTC
TRBD1,TRBV20-1,11,.,TRBJ1-2,CSASSGGGYTF,TGCAGTGCTAGTTCAGGGGGTGGCTACACCTTC
.,TRBV9,13,.,TRBJ2-3,CASSAVSTDTQYF,TGTGCCAGCAGCGCTGTAAGCACAGATACGCAGTATTTT
.,TRBV18,16,.,TRBJ2-7,CASSPLAGTSPGEQYF,TGTGCCAGCTCACCCCTTGCCGGGACTTCTCCCGGGGAGCAGTACTTC
.,TRBV5-8,15,.,TRBJ1-4,CASSMPPFDSEKLFF,TGTGCCAGCAGCATGCCCCCATTCGACAGTGAAAAACTGTTTTTT
TRBD1,TRBV7-2,13,.,TRBJ1-5,CASSSQGAQPQHF,TGTGCCAGCAGCTCTCAGGGGGCGCAGCCCCAGCATTTT
.,TRBV11-3,12,.,TRBJ2-2,CASSSSYGELFF,TGTGCCAGCAGCTCCTCTTACGGGGAGCTGTTTTTT
TRBD1,TRBV29-1,15,.,TRBJ2-5,CSVVAGTGGLETQYF,TGCAGCGTTGTGGCAGGGACAGGGGGCCTAGAGACCCAGTACTTC
TRBD2,TRBV5-1,15,.,TRBJ2-7,CASSDPGTISGEQYF,TGCGCCAGCAGCGACCCCGGGACTATCTCGGGGGAGCAGTACTTC
.,TRBV6-5,15,.,TRBJ1-5,CASRPTGSLAQPQHF,TGTGCCAGCAGACCCACGGGGTCCCTAGCTCAGCCCCAGCATTTT
TRBD1,TRBV5-8,15,.,TRBJ1-2,CASSPYGQGNYGYTF,TGTGCCAGCAGCCCATACGGACAGGGGAACTATGGCTACACCTTC
.,TRBV2,15,.,TRBJ2-2,CASRGNWQEGGELFF,TGTGCCAGCAGGGGCAATTGGCAGGAGGGCGGGGAGCTGTTTTTT
.,TRBV30,13,.,TRBJ1-5,CAWSEQGNQPQHF,TGTGCCTGGAGTGAACAGGGCAATCAGCCCCAGCATTTT
TRBD2,TRBV24-1,15,once,TRBJ2-3,CATSDWTSGTDTQYF,TGTGCCACCAGTGATTGGACTAGCGGCACAGATACGCAGTATTTT
TRBD1,TRBV6-5,15,once,TRBJ1-1,CASSRPGQGVVEAFF,TGTGCCAGCAGTCGGCCTGGACAGGGAGTAGTTGAAGCTTTCTTT
.,TRBV15,13,.,TRBJ1-1,CATSTRVGTEAFF,TGTGCCACCTCGACCAGGGTTGGCACTGAAGCTTTCTTT
.,TRBV6-5,14,.,TRBJ1-6,CASTPGIYNSPLHF,TGTGCCAGCACTCCGGGAATTTATAATTCACCCCTCCACTTT
TRBD1,TRBV4-1,14,once,TRBJ2-3,CASAWGRGTDTQYF,TGCGCCAGCGCCTGGGGCAGGGGGACAGATACGCAGTATTTT
TRBD2,TRBV11-1,15,.,TRBJ2-1,CASSDRSGGANEQFF,TGTGCCAGCAGCGACCGGAGCGGGGGGGCCAATGAGCAGTTCTTC
.,TRBV6-5,14,.,TRBJ2-1,CASLRTQLADEQFF,TGTGCCAGCCTTAGGACACAGCTTGCGGATGAGCAGTTCTTC
TRBD1,TRBV10-3,15,few,TRBJ2-7,CAISESGTGSYEQYF,TGTGCCATCAGTGAGTCGGGGACAGGGTCCTACGAACAGTACTTC
.,TRBV12-3/TRBV12-4,13,once,TRBJ2-1,CASRSEWRNEQFF,TGTGCCAGCAGATCCGAATGGAGGAATGAGCAGTTCTTC
.,TRBV19,14,.,TRBJ2-1,CASTPRSSYNEQFF,TGTGCCAGTACCCCTAGGAGCTCCTACAATGAGCAGTTCTTC
.,TRBV6-6,13,.,TRBJ1-5,CASSRYSNQPQHF,TGTGCCAGCAGTCGGTATAGCAATCAGCCCCAGCATTTT
TRBD2,TRBV4-1,17,.,TRBJ2-5,CASSPFLAGATGETQYF,TGCGCCAGCAGTCCATTTCTAGCGGGCGCAACTGGAGAGACCCAGTACTTC
TRBD2,TRBV5-1,15,.,TRBJ2-1,CASSLVLAGRNEQFF,TGCGCCAGCAGCTTGGTTTTAGCGGGGAGGAATGAGCAGTTCTTC
TRBD1,TRBV2,13,few,TRBJ1-4,CAFRGTVNEKLFF,TGTGCCTTTCGCGGGACAGTAAATGAAAAACTGTTTTTT
.,TRBV10-2,16,.,TRBJ2-7,CASSEEGGALATEQYF,TGCGCCAGCAGTGAAGAGGGGGGGGCCCTGGCTACCGAGCAGTACTTC
.,TRBV5-1,12,.,TRBJ2-7,CASSLQSDEQYF,TGCGCCAGCAGCCTACAGTCGGACGAGCAGTACTTC